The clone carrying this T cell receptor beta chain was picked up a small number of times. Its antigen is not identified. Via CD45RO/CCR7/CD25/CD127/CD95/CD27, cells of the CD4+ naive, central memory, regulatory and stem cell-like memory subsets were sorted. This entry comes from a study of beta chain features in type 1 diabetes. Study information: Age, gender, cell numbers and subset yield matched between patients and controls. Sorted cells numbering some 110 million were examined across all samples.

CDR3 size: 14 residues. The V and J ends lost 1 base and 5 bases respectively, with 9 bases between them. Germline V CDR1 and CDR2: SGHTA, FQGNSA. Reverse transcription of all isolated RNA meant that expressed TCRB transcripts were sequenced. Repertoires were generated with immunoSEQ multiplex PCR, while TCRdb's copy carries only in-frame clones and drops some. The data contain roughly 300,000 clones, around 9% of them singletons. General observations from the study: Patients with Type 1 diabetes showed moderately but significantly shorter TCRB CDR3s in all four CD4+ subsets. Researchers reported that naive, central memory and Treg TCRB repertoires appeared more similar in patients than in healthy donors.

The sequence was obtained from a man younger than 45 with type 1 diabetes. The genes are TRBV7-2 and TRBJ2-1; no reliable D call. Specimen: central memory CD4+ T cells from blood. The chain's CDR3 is CASSLVGVDNEQFF. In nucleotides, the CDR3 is TGTGCCAGCAGCTTAGTTGGGGTGGACAATGAGCAGTTCTTC.